Shown below are 22 T cell receptor beta chains from a single sample sequenced in a study of blood T cell repertoires in COVID-19. The method was immunoSEQ multiplex PCR; TCRdb's version includes in-frame clones alone and lacks a portion of them. Of some 180,000 clones listed, about four fifths are singletons. Sequencing used peripheral blood. The receptor source for this set is an elderly woman with COVID-19, enrolled during active disease.

CDR3 loop: CATSDYYNEQFF. As DNA, the CDR3 is TGTGCCACCTCGGACTATTACAATGAGCAGTTCTTC. V and J are TRBV24-1 and TRBJ2-1; D might be TRBD2 (6 bases). The germline CDR1 and CDR2 sequences are KGHDR and SFDVKD. Trimming removed 9 bases from V and 4 bases from J, with 9 bases in between. This CDR3 is 12 amino acids long.

The rearrangement links TRBV29-1 to TRBJ2-4, with D maybe TRBD1 (6 bases). Germline V gene sequence: CDR1 SQVTM, CDR2 ANQGSEA. Trimming shortened V by 4 bases and J by 6 bases, and 13 bases separated the two germline ends. This CDR3 is built from 13 residues. CDR3 nucleotides: TGCAGCGTTGGTGGGGGCGAAGGAAACATTCAGTACTTC. This encodes CSVGGGEGNIQYF. The complete variable domain, with remaining parts taken from reference TRBV29-1 and TRBJ2-4, reads SAVISQKPSRDICQRGTSLTIQCQVDSQVTMMFWYRQQPGQSLTLIATANQGSEATYESGFVIDKFPISRPNLTFSTLTVSNMSPEDSSIYLCSVGGGEGNIQYFGAGTRLSVL.

This clone appeared once. The chain joins TRBV19 to TRBJ2-7; 7 nucleotides line up with TRBD1. With 5 bases clipped from V and 4 bases from J, the junction kept 17 bases outside the gene matches. The CDR3 runs to 17 residues. The germline gives CDR1 LNHDA, CDR2 SQIVND (reference sequence). The CDR3, as DNA: TGTGCCAGTAGTCCCCGACAGGGCTCCCCTCCGATTTACGAGCAGTACTTC. Translated: CASSPRQGSPPIYEQYF.

This sequence joins TRBV5-1 and TRBJ2-7; the D is unclear. V was shortened by 0 bases and J by 1 base, with 11 bases between the two germline ends. CDR3 length: 15 amino acids. The V gene's germline CDR1 is SGHRS and CDR2 YFSETQ. The CDR3 DNA is TGCGCCAGCAGCTTGGTAGGTCAGGAATCCTACGAGCAGTACTTC. Amino acids: CASSLVGQESYEQYF.

This sequence joins TRBV7-2 and TRBJ1-1; a weak D match, TRBD1 (5 bases). Deletions cut 0 bases from V and 4 bases from J, with 6 bases between. CDR1 and CDR2 (germline): SGHTA, FQGNSA. This CDR3 has 13 amino acids. CDR3 residues: CASSLAQGTEAFF. CDR3 nucleotide sequence: TGTGCCAGCAGCTTAGCGCAGGGCACTGAAGCTTTCTTT.

This rearrangement joins TRBV5-1 to TRBJ2-3; tentatively, D is TRBD2 (7 bases). The length of the CDR3 is 16 residues. The V gene's germline CDR1 is SGHRS and CDR2 YFSETQ. Trimming removed 0 bases from V and 0 bases from J, with 11 bases in between. The CDR3 spells CASSLVAGASTDTQYF. The DNA of the CDR3 is TGCGCCAGCAGCTTGGTTGCGGGGGCTAGCACAGATACGCAGTATTTT. Using reference TRBV5-1 and TRBJ2-3 for the parts outside the CDR3, the full variable domain is KAGVTQTPRYLIKTRGQQVTLSCSPISGHRSVSWYQQTPGQGLQFLFEYFSETQRNKGNFPGRFSGRQFSNSRSEMNVSTLELGDSALYLCASSLVAGASTDTQYFGPGTRLTVL.

The count of this clone is one. The genes are TRBV7-8 and TRBJ2-5; TRBD2 matches at 7 bases. The CDR3 sequence is 17 residues long. V lost 2 bases to trimming and J lost 2 bases; unmatched junction nucleotides: 11. The germline V gene has CDR1 SGHVS and CDR2 FQNEAQ. In DNA, the CDR3 is TGTGCCAGCAGCTTACTGGCTAGCGGATACACACAAGAGACCCAGTACTTC. Its protein product is CASSLLASGYTQETQYF.

The rearrangement joins TRBV3-1 (or the pseudogene TRBV3-2) to TRBJ2-1; D remains unclear. Per germline, CDR1 LGHDT and CDR2 YNNKEL (reference sequence). The CDR3 sequence is 13 residues long. V was cut by 4 bases and J by 9 bases, with 13 bases left in between. The CDR3 DNA reads TGTGCCAGCAGCCCAAAATTCGCCAGTGAGCAGTTCTTC. This encodes CASSPKFASEQFF.

The gene calls are TRBV27 and TRBJ2-1, with 14 bases lining up with TRBD2. Per germline, CDR1 MNHEY and CDR2 SMNVEV (reference sequence). V lost 5 bases and J lost 7; bases outside the gene matches: 4. The CDR3 runs 15 residues. The CDR3 here is CASSLRLAGGNEQFF. CDR3 in DNA: TGTGCCAGCAGTCTGAGACTAGCGGGGGGGAATGAGCAGTTCTTC.

The chain combines TRBV28 with TRBJ1-1, with D maybe TRBD1 (6 bases). Between the trimmed V and J ends, which lost 2 bases and 10 bases, there was a span of 14 bases. The CDR3 covers 13 residues. CDR1 is MDHEN and CDR2 is SYDVKM in the germline V gene. The CDR3 here is CASSLPDRSRAFF. The CDR3 nucleotides read TGTGCCAGCAGTTTACCGGACAGATCTAGAGCTTTCTTT.

This clone was counted once. CDR3 DNA: TGTGCCAGCAGCTTCGCAGGGACTGATGGCTACACCTTC. Translated: CASSFAGTDGYTF. The V call is TRBV7-8, the J call TRBJ1-2; a possible D gene is TRBD1 (5 bases). The V end was cut by 3 bases, the J end by 6 bases, with 11 bases between. The CDR3 spans 13 residues. The germline CDR1 and CDR2 sequences are SGHVS and FQNEAQ.

The chain recombines TRBV2 with TRBJ1-5; D is undetermined. This CDR3 comprises 13 residues. V gave up 4 bases and J gave up 3 bases, with 7 bases separating them. Per germline, CDR1 SNHLY and CDR2 FYNNEI. CDR3 sequence (DNA): TGTGCCAGCAGTGGCGACAACAATCAGCCCCAGCATTTT. This encodes CASSGDNNQPQHF.

This clone was recorded only once. The chain employs TRBV5-4 and TRBJ2-7; D is perhaps TRBD2 (6 bases). Trimming removed 0 bases at V and 0 bases at J, with 10 bases between. This CDR3 has 15 amino acids. Per germline, CDR1 SGHNT and CDR2 YYREEE (reference sequence). CDR3 sequence reads: CASSLGGASSYEQYF. CDR3 coding DNA: TGTGCCAGCAGCTTGGGCGGGGCTAGCTCCTACGAGCAGTACTTC.

J is TRBJ1-1 and V is TRBV9; D possibly corresponds to TRBD1 (5 bases). V was cut by 1 base and J by 2 bases, with 15 bases left in between. This CDR3 contains 16 residues. Germline loops: CDR1 SGDLS, CDR2 YYNGEE. CDR3 in DNA: TGTGCCAGCAGCGTAATGGGTGGGGGACTTAACACTGAAGCTTTCTTT. It encodes CASSVMGGGLNTEAFF. The whole variable domain, remainder taken from reference TRBV9 and TRBJ1-1, is DSGVTQTPKHLITATGQRVTLRCSPRSGDLSVYWYQQSLDQGLQFLIQYYNGEERAKGNILERFSAQQFPDLHSELNLSSLELGDSALYFCASSVMGGGLNTEAFFGQGTRLTVV.

This sequence joins TRBV15 and TRBJ2-4, with TRBD1 as a possible D gene (5 bases). The CDR3 contains 13 residues. CDR1 and CDR2 from the germline V gene are LNHNV and YYDKDF (reference sequence). V dropped 0 bases and J dropped 11 bases, with 11 bases sitting between them. As DNA, the CDR3 is TGTGCCACCAGCAGAGATCCGTCGACAGTTCAGTACTTC. It encodes CATSRDPSTVQYF.

CDR3 nucleotides: TGTGCCACCAGTGATTTGCGGGCTAGCGGGAACAATGAGCAGTTCTTC. Its translation is CATSDLRASGNNEQFF. J is TRBJ2-1 and V is TRBV24-1, with 9 bases fitting TRBD2. Germline trimming cut 0 bases from V and 5 bases from J; bases unmatched to any gene: 4. From germline, CDR1 is KGHDR and CDR2 SFDVKD. CDR3 length equals 16 residues.

V and J are TRBV6-2 or TRBV6-3 and TRBJ2-5, with D possibly being TRBD2 (5 bases). Germline V gives CDR1 MNHEY, CDR2 SVGEGT. Trimming pared 2 bases from V and 1 base from J, leaving 20 bases between. The CDR3 runs 18 residues. The CDR3 region is CASSYGFRFLRAQETQYF. The CDR3 coding sequence is TGTGCCAGCAGTTACGGGTTTAGGTTTTTGCGGGCCCAAGAGACCCAGTACTTC.

This clone has ten or more counts. The chain recombines TRBV9 with TRBJ1-2; 9 bases are shared with TRBD1. This CDR3 is 17 amino acids long. Germline V gene data show CDR1 as SGDLS and CDR2 as YYNGEE. Trimming removed 0 bases from V and 1 base from J; junction bases left unmatched: 7. The CDR3 nucleotides read TGTGCCAGCAGCGTAGGGACAGGGGAATCGATTAACTATGGCTACACCTTC. It is translated as CASSVGTGESINYGYTF.

The chain combines TRBV7-9 with TRBJ2-1; D perhaps matches TRBD2 (5 bases). In germline, CDR1 is SEHNR, CDR2 FQNEAQ (reference sequence). The CDR3 sequence is 15 residues long. The ends were cut back, 4 bases at V and 5 bases at J, with 15 bases in the middle. The CDR3 region is CASSSRGSIHNEQFF. In DNA, the CDR3 is TGTGCCAGCAGCTCGAGAGGGAGTATCCACAATGAGCAGTTCTTC. Together with reference TRBV7-9 and TRBJ2-1, the CDR3 gives the full variable domain: DTGVSQNPRHKITKRGQNVTFRCDPISEHNRLYWYRQTLGQGPEFLTYFQNEAQLEKSRLLSDRFSAERPKGSFSTLEIQRTEQGDSAMYLCASSSRGSIHNEQFFGPGTRLTVL.

The chain is built from TRBV5-5 and TRBJ2-1; 9 nucleotides agree with TRBD2. Germline V gene data show CDR1 as SGHKS and CDR2 as YYEKEE (reference sequence). The CDR3 length is 16 residues. V shed 1 base, J shed 8 bases, and the junction held 10 bases outside the gene matches. The CDR3 reads CASSLRYDSGSYEQFF. CDR3 DNA: TGTGCCAGCAGCTTGCGGTATGATAGCGGGAGTTATGAGCAGTTCTTC.

V and J are TRBV5-1 and TRBJ2-1, with 10 bases that match TRBD2. CDR3 length equals 16 residues. V shed 1 base, J shed 4 bases, and the junction held 5 bases outside the gene matches. From germline, CDR1 is SGHRS and CDR2 YFSETQ. CDR3 region: CASSLSPSGSYNEQFF. CDR3 in DNA: TGCGCCAGCAGCTTGAGCCCTAGCGGGAGTTACAATGAGCAGTTCTTC. The variable domain in full, with the rest retrieved from reference TRBV5-1 and TRBJ2-1, is KAGVTQTPRYLIKTRGQQVTLSCSPISGHRSVSWYQQTPGQGLQFLFEYFSETQRNKGNFPGRFSGRQFSNSRSEMNVSTLELGDSALYLCASSLSPSGSYNEQFFGPGTRLTVL.

This clone was recorded a few times. The rearrangement uses TRBV18 and TRBJ1-4; D remains ambiguous. Trimming took off 3 bases at V and 3 bases at J, with 11 bases between the two ends. Germline values: CDR1 KGHSH, CDR2 LQKENI. This CDR3 is built from 15 residues. The DNA for the CDR3 is TGTGCCAGCTCACCCCAGAGGGAATCTAATGAAAAACTGTTTTTT. The encoded protein is CASSPQRESNEKLFF. Filled out from reference TRBV18 and TRBJ1-4, the complete variable domain reads NAGVMQNPRHLVRRRGQEARLRCSPMKGHSHVYWYRQLPEEGLKFMVYLQKENIIDESGMPKERFSAEFPKEGPSILRIQQVVRGDSAAYFCASSPQRESNEKLFFGSGTQLSVL.